Each of the 20 T cell receptor beta chains below was sequenced from the same sample in a study of CD4 T cells in relation to SARS-CoV-2 and coronaviruses. No cognate antigen is known for these TCRs. Before the COVID-19 pandemic, during about 2010-2018, CD4+ T cells were taken from unexposed donors. Isolation of CD4+ T cells took place after less than 13 days in culture. The table came from immunoSEQ multiplex PCR; TCRdb's copy has only in-frame clones and leaves some out. The sample holds over 15,000 clones; 65% to 85% are singletons and the top ten take approximately 39%. Source material: CD4+ T cells from PBMCs, cultured in vitro. The source is a human donor in good health.

The rearrangement links TRBV2 to TRBJ2-1; D ambiguous. This CDR3 spans 15 amino acids. V lost 4 bases and J lost 6, with 16 bases in between. From germline, CDR1 is SNHLY and CDR2 FYNNEI. The CDR3: CASSVGEANLNEQFF. The CDR3 nucleotides read TGTGCCAGCAGTGTCGGTGAGGCCAACCTCAATGAGCAGTTCTTC. The full variable domain, with the rest looked up from reference TRBV2 and TRBJ2-1, is EPEVTQTPSHQVTQMGQEVILRCVPISNHLYFYWYRQILGQKVEFLVSFYNNEISEKSEIFDDQFSVERPDGSNFTLKIRSTKLEDSAMYFCASSVGEANLNEQFFGPGTRLTVL.

The chain employs TRBV29-1 and TRBJ1-1; D not resolved. V was clipped by 6 bases and J by 4 bases, with 9 bases between them. CDR3 size: 11 residues. In germline, CDR1 is SQVTM, CDR2 ANQGSEA. CDR3 amino acids: CSVSTTTEAFF. Written as DNA, the CDR3 is TGCAGCGTCTCGACGACCACTGAAGCTTTCTTT.

The CDR3 nucleotides are TGTGCCAGCAGCTTAGACAGGGGAATGAACACTGAAGCTTTCTTT. It specifies CASSLDRGMNTEAFF. This chain uses TRBV7-9 with TRBJ1-1, with 7 bases identical to TRBD1. Germline V gene sequence: CDR1 SEHNR, CDR2 FQNEAQ (reference sequence). CDR3 length equals 15 residues. Trimming took 1 base from V and 0 from J; bases not matched to a gene: 2.

This chain uses TRBV10-2 with TRBJ1-2, with 8 bases identical to TRBD1. Trimming removed 1 base from V and 12 bases from J; junction bases left unmatched: 13. The V gene's germline CDR1 is WSHSY and CDR2 SAAADI. This CDR3 region has 15 residues. The CDR3 DNA reads as TGCGCCAGCAGTGAGTTACATCGACAGGGGACCCCACACACCTTC. Amino acid sequence: CASSELHRQGTPHTF.

This chain links TRBV24-1 with TRBJ2-1; 7 bases match TRBD2. The ends lost 6 bases at V and 0 bases at J; junction bases unmatched: 10. Germline V gene lookup returns CDR1 KGHDR and CDR2 SFDVKD. This CDR3 comprises 17 residues. This CDR3 reads CATSPSWGGSSYNEQFF. The CDR3 bases are TGTGCCACCAGTCCTTCTTGGGGCGGGAGCTCCTACAATGAGCAGTTCTTC.

This chain links TRBV28 with TRBJ2-1; D possibly uses TRBD1 or TRBD2 (5 bases each). V lost 6 bases, J lost 10 bases, and 19 bases lay in between. Germline loops: CDR1 MDHEN, CDR2 SYDVKM. This CDR3 comprises 14 residues. The CDR3 loop reads CASRPGTDISEQFF. The CDR3 nucleotides are TGTGCCAGCAGACCCGGGACGGATATCAGCGAGCAGTTCTTC.

The chain couples TRBV20-1 to TRBJ1-2; no firm D call. From germline, CDR1 is DFQATT and CDR2 SNEGSKA (reference sequence). This CDR3 is built from 15 residues. The ends were cut back, 3 bases at V and 0 bases at J, with 14 bases in the middle. The CDR3 region has the DNA TGCAGTGCTAGTAGGCCGGGAAACGCTAACTATGGCTACACCTTC. This translates into CSASRPGNANYGYTF.

This clone was detected a few times. The chain recombines TRBV2 with TRBJ2-3; 9 positions match TRBD1. The CDR3 sequence is 14 residues long. V shed 9 bases, J shed 2 bases, and the junction held 6 bases outside the gene matches. CDR1 is SNHLY, CDR2 FYNNEI, per germline. The CDR3 sequence: CASGWDRDTDTQYF. The CDR3 region has the DNA TGTGCCAGTGGATGGGACAGGGACACAGATACGCAGTATTTT.

This clone has only one observation. The chain links TRBV24-1 to TRBJ2-1; D is ambiguous. The CDR3 totals 15 residues. Germline values: CDR1 KGHDR, CDR2 SFDVKD. V lost 4 bases to trimming and J lost 3 bases, with 12 bases between them. As DNA, the CDR3 is TGTGCCACCAGTGACCCAGCGAAAAACTACAATGAGCAGTTCTTC. This translates into CATSDPAKNYNEQFF.

The V gene is TRBV11-2, the J gene TRBJ2-3, with 9 nucleotides matching TRBD2. The ends lost 5 bases at V and 4 bases at J; junction bases unmatched: 4. The CDR3 covers 14 residues. Germline V gives CDR1 SGHAT, CDR2 FQNNGV. CDR3 nucleotide sequence: TGTGCCAGCAGCCCGGGACTAGCTGCAGATACGCAGTATTTT. Translating it yields CASSPGLAADTQYF.

The chain recombines TRBV5-1 with TRBJ2-7, with 7 nucleotides matching TRBD1. The CDR3 contains 14 residues. The germline V gene encodes CDR1 SGHRS and CDR2 YFSETQ. V trimming: 6 bases; J trimming: 4 bases; junction bases outside the gene matches: 10. CDR3 bases: TGCGCCAGCAACGAACAGGGGCCAGGGTACGAGCAGTACTTC. Translating it yields CASNEQGPGYEQYF.

The chain is built from TRBV6-1 and TRBJ2-7; D possibly uses TRBD1 or TRBD2 (5 bases each). Germline V CDR1 and CDR2: MNHNS, SASEGT. V gave up 1 base and J gave up 0 bases, with 19 bases separating them. CDR3 length: 18 amino acids. This CDR3 reads CASSEVRARVASSYEQYF. The CDR3 DNA sequence: TGTGCCAGCAGTGAAGTCCGGGCCAGGGTAGCGAGCTCCTACGAGCAGTACTTC.

The V call is TRBV10-3, the J call TRBJ1-1; D might be TRBD1 (6 bases). Germline V gene lookup returns CDR1 ENHRY and CDR2 SYGVKD. The CDR3 is 13 residues long. The V gene lost 5 bases and the J gene lost 3 bases, with 10 bases spanning the gap. CDR3 nucleotide sequence: TGTGCCATCAGTTGGAGGGGGGACACTGAAGCTTTCTTT. Residues: CAISWRGDTEAFF.

The V and J genes are TRBV6-5 and TRBJ2-3, with TRBD1 matching over 7 bases. The CDR3 consists of 15 residues. V lost 7 bases, J lost 4 bases, and 11 bases stayed unmatched. Germline CDR1 and CDR2: MNHEY and SVGAGI. In DNA, the CDR3 is TGTGCCAGCACGGCCAGGGGGTTTATAGCAGATACGCAGTATTTT. Translation: CASTARGFIADTQYF.

The chain employs TRBV5-6 and TRBJ1-1; no definite D call. Trimming stripped 0 bases from V and 5 bases from J, with 11 bases between. There are 14 residues in the CDR3. The V gene's germline CDR1 is SGHDT and CDR2 YYEEEE. The CDR3 spells CASSLVPVETEAFF. CDR3 sequence (DNA): TGTGCCAGCAGCTTGGTTCCGGTGGAGACTGAAGCTTTCTTT.

The chain recombines TRBV11-2 with TRBJ1-4; TRBD1 agrees at 7 bases. Germline V lookup: CDR1 SGHAT, CDR2 FQNNGV. The V gene end was trimmed by 1 base and the J gene end by 10 bases; junction bases not matched to a gene: 0. The length of the CDR3 is 12 residues. The CDR3 sequence is CASSLGQGKLFF. The CDR3, as DNA: TGTGCCAGCAGCTTAGGACAGGGAAAACTGTTTTTT.

The chain couples TRBV24-1 to TRBJ2-7; tentatively, D is TRBD2 (6 bases). Trimming stripped 9 bases from V and 1 base from J, with 12 bases between. The CDR3 covers 13 residues. Germline-derived CDR1 and CDR2 are KGHDR and SFDVKD. The CDR3 sequence: CATSGEVSYEQYF. The CDR3 DNA follows: TGTGCCACCTCGGGGGAGGTATCCTACGAGCAGTACTTC.

This clone was counted a single time. The rearrangement joins TRBV12-5 to TRBJ2-7; D ambiguous. This CDR3 is built from 15 residues. Trimming stripped 3 bases from V and 4 bases from J, with 16 bases between. The germline V gene has CDR1 LGHNT and CDR2 FRNRAP. In DNA form, the CDR3 reads TGTGCTAGTGGTTTCAGACTGGACGGAGTATACGAGCAGTACTTC. This gives the protein CASGFRLDGVYEQYF.

This chain uses TRBV19 with TRBJ1-2; tentatively, D is TRBD1 (5 bases). V lost 7 bases and J 0 bases, leaving 12 bases between the germline ends. CDR3 length: 14 amino acids. The V gene's germline CDR1 is LNHDA and CDR2 SQIVND (reference sequence). This CDR3 reads CASTDDRTNYGYTF. The CDR3 region has the DNA TGTGCCAGTACAGACGACAGAACTAACTATGGCTACACCTTC.

The CDR3 nucleotides read TGTGCCAGCAGCTTAGGACAGGGACAACGCAATGAGCAGTTCTTC. Protein: CASSLGQGQRNEQFF. The chain couples TRBV7-9 to TRBJ2-1; 7 bases line up with TRBD1. The CDR3 runs 15 residues. Germline values: CDR1 SEHNR, CDR2 FQNEAQ (reference sequence). V lost 1 base, J lost 6 bases, and 6 bases stayed unmatched.